This T cell receptor (beta chain) stems from a study of blood T cell repertoires in COVID-19. About the study: Sources were T cells, B-cell-depleted T cells, or PBMCs; the material itself was cDNA or gDNA.

Using immunoSEQ multiplex PCR, the repertoire was profiled, and TCRdb retains in-frame clones only, with some absent. Here the sample spans some 270,000 clones, roughly 88% being singletons. With 0 bases removed from V and 12 bases from J, the gap between germline ends came to 9 bases. In germline, CDR1 is LGHDT, CDR2 YNNKEL (reference sequence). The CDR3 has 13 amino acids. Followed longitudinally, the Seattle patients had been enrolled during active infection. The receptor's source is a woman at least 80 years old with COVID-19, enrolled during active disease. This chain links TRBV3-1 (or the pseudogene TRBV3-2) with TRBJ1-6; D not resolved. Material for sequencing was peripheral blood. CDR3: CASSQDTGGPLHF. The CDR3 region has the DNA TGTGCCAGCAGCCAAGACACGGGAGGACCCCTCCACTTT.